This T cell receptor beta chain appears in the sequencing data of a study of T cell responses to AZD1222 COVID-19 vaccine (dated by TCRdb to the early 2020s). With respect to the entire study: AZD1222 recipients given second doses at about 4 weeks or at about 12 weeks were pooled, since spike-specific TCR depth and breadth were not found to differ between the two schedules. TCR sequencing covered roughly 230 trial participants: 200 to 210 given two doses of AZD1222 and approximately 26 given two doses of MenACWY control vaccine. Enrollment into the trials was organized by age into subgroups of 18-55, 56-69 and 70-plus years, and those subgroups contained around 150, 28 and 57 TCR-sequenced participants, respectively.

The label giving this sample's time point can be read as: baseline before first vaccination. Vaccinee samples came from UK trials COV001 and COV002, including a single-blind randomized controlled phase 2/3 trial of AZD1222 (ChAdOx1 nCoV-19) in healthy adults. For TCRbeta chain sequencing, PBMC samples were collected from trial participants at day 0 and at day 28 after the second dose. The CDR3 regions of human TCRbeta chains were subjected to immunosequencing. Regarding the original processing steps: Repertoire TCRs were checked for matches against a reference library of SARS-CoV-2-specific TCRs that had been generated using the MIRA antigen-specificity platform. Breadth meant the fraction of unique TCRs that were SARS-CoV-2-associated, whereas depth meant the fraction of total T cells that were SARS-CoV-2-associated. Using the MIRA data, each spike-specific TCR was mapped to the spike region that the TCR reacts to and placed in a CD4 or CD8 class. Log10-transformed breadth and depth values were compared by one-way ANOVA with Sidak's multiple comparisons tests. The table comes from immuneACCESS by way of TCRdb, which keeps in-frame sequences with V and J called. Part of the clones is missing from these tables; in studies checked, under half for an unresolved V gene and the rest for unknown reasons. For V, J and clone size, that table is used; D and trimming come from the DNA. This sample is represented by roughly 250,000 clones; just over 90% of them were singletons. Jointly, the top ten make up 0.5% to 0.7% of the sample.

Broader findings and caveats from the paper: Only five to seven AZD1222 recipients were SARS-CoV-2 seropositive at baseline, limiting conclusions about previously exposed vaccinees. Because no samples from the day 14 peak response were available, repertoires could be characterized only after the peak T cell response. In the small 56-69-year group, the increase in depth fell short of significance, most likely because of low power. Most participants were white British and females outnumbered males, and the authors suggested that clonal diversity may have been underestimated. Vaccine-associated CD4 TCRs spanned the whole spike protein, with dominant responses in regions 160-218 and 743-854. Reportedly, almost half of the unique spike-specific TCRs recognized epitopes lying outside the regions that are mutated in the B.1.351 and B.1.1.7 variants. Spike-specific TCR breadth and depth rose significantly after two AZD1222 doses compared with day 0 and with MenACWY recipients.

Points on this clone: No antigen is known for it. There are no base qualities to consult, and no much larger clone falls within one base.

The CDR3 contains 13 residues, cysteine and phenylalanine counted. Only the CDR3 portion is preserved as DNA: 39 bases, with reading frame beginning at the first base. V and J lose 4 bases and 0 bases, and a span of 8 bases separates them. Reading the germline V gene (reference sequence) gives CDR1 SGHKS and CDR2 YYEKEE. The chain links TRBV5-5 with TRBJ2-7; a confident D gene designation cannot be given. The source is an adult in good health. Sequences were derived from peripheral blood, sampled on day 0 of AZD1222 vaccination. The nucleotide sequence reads TGTGCCAGCAGCGAGGCGGCCTCCTACGAGCAGTACTTC. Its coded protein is CASSEAASYEQYF. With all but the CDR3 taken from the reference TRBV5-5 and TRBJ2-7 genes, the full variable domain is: DAGVTQSPTHLIKTRGQQVTLRCSPISGHKSVSWYQQVLGQGPQFIFQYYEKEERGRGNFPDRFSARQFPNYSSELNVNALLLGDSALYLCASSEAASYEQYFGPGTRLTVT.